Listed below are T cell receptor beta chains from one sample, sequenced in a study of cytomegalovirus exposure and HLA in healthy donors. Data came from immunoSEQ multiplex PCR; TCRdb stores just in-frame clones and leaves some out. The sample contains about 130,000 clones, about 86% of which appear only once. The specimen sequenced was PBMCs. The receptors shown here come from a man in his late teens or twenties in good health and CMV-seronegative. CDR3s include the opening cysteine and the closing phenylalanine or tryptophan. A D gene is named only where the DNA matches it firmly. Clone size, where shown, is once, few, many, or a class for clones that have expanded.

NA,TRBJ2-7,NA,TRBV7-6,TGTGCCAGCAGCTCCGACCAGGGTAACAACGAGCAGTACTTC,CASSSDQGNNEQYF
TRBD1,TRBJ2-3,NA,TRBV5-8,TGTGCCAGCAGCGCGGGGACGGGACAGGGCACAGATACGCAGTATTTT,CASSAGTGQGTDTQYF
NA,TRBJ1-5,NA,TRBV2,TGTGCCAGCAGTGTAAGACAGTTACATAGCAATCAGCCCCAGCATTTT,CASSVRQLHSNQPQHF
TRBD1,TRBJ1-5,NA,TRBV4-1,TGCGCCGCGCACCGAGACCGGGACAGGGAGTTTTATAGCAATCAGCCCCAGCATTTT,CAAHRDRDREFYSNQPQHF
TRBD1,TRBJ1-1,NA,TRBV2,TGTGCCAGCAGTCGCAGGGGGCGCGGAGGGGACACTGAAGCTTTCTTT,CASSRRGRGGDTEAFF
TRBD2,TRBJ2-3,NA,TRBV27,TGTGCCAGCAGTTTATCCACGGGGGGTGGTCCAGATACGCAGTATTTT,CASSLSTGGGPDTQYF
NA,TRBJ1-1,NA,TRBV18,TGTGCCAGCTCACCTTTCACAGGGCTTAGCACTGAAGCTTTCTTT,CASSPFTGLSTEAFF
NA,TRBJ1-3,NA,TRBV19,TGTGCCAGTAGTATATTAGGACAAGTCTCTGGAAACACCATATATTTT,CASSILGQVSGNTIYF
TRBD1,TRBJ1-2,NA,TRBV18,TGTGCCAGCTCACCTACCGGGACAGGGCTCTATGGCTACACCTTC,CASSPTGTGLYGYTF
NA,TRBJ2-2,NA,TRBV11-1,TGTGCCAGCAGCTTATCGGACAGAAACACCGGGGAGCTGTTTTTT,CASSLSDRNTGELFF
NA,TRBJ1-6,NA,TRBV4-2,TGTGCCAGCAGCCACCCGATAAACAGACAGAGGAGCTCCTATAATTCACCCCTCCACTTT,CASSHPINRQRSSYNSPLHF
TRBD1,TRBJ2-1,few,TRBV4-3,TGCGCCAGCAGCCAAGATAGGACAGGAAATGAGCAGTTCTTC,CASSQDRTGNEQFF
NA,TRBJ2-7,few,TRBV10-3,TGTGCCATCAGTGATGGTTACCAGGGAGAGCAGTACTTC,CAISDGYQGEQYF
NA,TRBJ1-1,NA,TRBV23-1,TGCGCCAGCAGTCGGTCCAGACGTACACGGTCACCGGGAGCTTTCTTT,CASSRSRRTRSPGAFF
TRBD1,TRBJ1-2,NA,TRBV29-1,TGCAGCGTTTTGACAGGGGATGGCTACACCTTC,CSVLTGDGYTF
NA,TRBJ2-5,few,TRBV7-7,TGTGCTAGCAGCTTAGGTCGACTAGTGTCTCGGGAGACCCAGTACTTC,CASSLGRLVSRETQYF
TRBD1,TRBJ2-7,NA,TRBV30,TGTGCCTGGGACAGGGGCGAGCAGTACTTC,CAWDRGEQYF
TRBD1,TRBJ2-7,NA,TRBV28,TGTGCCAGCAGTCGACAGGGGGCTGGGTACGAGCAGTACTTC,CASSRQGAGYEQYF
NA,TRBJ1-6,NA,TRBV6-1,TGTGCCAGCAGTGAATTTTGGGGCCAGGATTCACCCCTCCACTTT,CASSEFWGQDSPLHF
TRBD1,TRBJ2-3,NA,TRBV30,TGTGCCCGGGACAGAAGCACAGATACGCAGTATTTT,CARDRSTDTQYF
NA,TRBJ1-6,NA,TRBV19,TGTGCCAGTACCGATGGTAGTTTCAATTCACCCCTCCACTTT,CASTDGSFNSPLHF
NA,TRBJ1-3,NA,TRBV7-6,TGTGCCAGCAGCTTAGCGCTCCAGGCTGGAAACACCATATATTTT,CASSLALQAGNTIYF
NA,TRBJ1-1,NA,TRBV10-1,TGCGCCAGCAGTGAGTCGACAGTTCAGGATGAAGCTTTCTTT,CASSESTVQDEAFF
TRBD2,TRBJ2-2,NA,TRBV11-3,TGTGCCTCGAAGGGGAGGGGCACCGGGGAGCTGTTTTTT,CASKGRGTGELFF
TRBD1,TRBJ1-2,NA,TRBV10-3,TGTGCCATCACTAGGGACAGTAACTATGGCTACACCTTC,CAITRDSNYGYTF
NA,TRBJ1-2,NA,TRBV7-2,TGTGCCAGCAGCCCACAGGGTACCTATGGCTACACCTTC,CASSPQGTYGYTF
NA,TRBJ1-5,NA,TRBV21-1,TGTGCCAGCAGCCCCTACTCCGGGATAAATCAGCCCCAGCATTTT,CASSPYSGINQPQHF
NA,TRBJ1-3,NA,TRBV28,TGTGCCAGCAAAGTTTCAGGGGTAAACTCTGGAAACACCATATATTTT,CASKVSGVNSGNTIYF
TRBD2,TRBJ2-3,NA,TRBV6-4,TGTGCCAGCAGTGACTCGGCGGGGGGGTCGGATACGCAGTATTTT,CASSDSAGGSDTQYF
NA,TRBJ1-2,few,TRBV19,TGTGCCAGTCGCAGCGAGGGCTACACCTTC,CASRSEGYTF
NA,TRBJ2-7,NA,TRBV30,TGTGCCTGGAAAGCGTTGACAGGTCGAGGCTACGAGCAGTACTTC,CAWKALTGRGYEQYF
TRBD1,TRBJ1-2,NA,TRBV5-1,TGCGCCAGCAGCTTGGAAACCGGGACAGGGAAATTTGGCTACACCTTC,CASSLETGTGKFGYTF
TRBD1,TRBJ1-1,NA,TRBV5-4,TGTGCCAGCAGACCAGGACAGGACACTGAAGCTTTCTTT,CASRPGQDTEAFF
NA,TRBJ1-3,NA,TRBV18,TGTGCCAGCTCACGAGCAACGATCTCTGGAAACACCATATATTTT,CASSRATISGNTIYF
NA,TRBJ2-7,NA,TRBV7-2,TGTGCCAGCAGCTTACCCAGCTCCTACGAGCAGTACTTC,CASSLPSSYEQYF
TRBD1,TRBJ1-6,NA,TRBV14,TGTGCCAGCAGCCCCCGACAGGGGCAGCCCCTCCACTTT,CASSPRQGQPLHF
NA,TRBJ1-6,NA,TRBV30,TGTGCCTGGAGCGCGATAAGGGGGTTTTCACCCCTCCACTTT,CAWSAIRGFSPLHF
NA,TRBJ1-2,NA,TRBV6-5,TGTGCCAGCAGTTACTCCCACTCCACTAACTATGGCTACACCTTC,CASSYSHSTNYGYTF
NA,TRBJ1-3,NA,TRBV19,TGTGCCAGTAGTAGGGGGGGGCCTGGAAACACCATATATTTT,CASSRGGPGNTIYF
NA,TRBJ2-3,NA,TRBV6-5,TGTGCCAGCAGTTATTCGACTGCCGCAACGCAGTATTTT,CASSYSTAATQYF
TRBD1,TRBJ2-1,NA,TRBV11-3,TGTGCCAGCAGTCAACCAGGGGGCTCCTACAATGAGCAGTTCTTC,CASSQPGGSYNEQFF
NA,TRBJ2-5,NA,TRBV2,TGTGCCAGCAGTGTTAGAGAGACCCAGTACTTC,CASSVRETQYF
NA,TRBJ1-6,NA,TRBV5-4,TGTGCCAGCAGCTTGGCAGGCAGCCGTAATTCACCCCTCCACTTT,CASSLAGSRNSPLHF
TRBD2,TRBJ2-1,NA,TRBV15,TGTGCCACCAGCAGAGAGGCTAGCGGGGGGTACAATGAGCAGTTCTTC,CATSREASGGYNEQFF
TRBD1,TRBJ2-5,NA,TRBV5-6,TGTGCCAGCAGCTACACAGGGGTTCGCGGAGAGACCCAGTACTTC,CASSYTGVRGETQYF
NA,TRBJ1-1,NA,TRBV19,TGTGCCAGTATTGTAGAGGGCACGAACACTGAAGCTTTCTTT,CASIVEGTNTEAFF
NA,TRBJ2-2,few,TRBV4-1,TGCGCCAGCAGCCAACCCAGTCACACCGGGGAGCTGTTTTTT,CASSQPSHTGELFF
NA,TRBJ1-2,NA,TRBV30,TGTGCCTGGAGTGTACTCGTAGGGGATAGCTATGGCTACACCTTC,CAWSVLVGDSYGYTF
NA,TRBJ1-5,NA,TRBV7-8,TGTGCCAGCAGCAGATACCTGGACAGAGACTATAGCAATCAGCCCCAGCATTTT,CASSRYLDRDYSNQPQHF
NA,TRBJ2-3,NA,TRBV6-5,TGTGCCAGCACCTTATCCCCAGGGAACACAGATACGCAGTATTTT,CASTLSPGNTDTQYF
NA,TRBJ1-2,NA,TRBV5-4,TGTGCCAGCAGCCTGGTGAGCCCTAACTATGGCTACACCTTC,CASSLVSPNYGYTF
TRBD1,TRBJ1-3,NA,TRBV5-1,TGCGCCAGCAGGGAGACAGGGGCTGGAAACACCATATATTTT,CASRETGAGNTIYF
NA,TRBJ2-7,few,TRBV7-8,TGTGCCAGCAGCTTAGCGATGAGCGAGACTTACGAGCAGTACTTC,CASSLAMSETYEQYF